These 18 T cell receptor beta chains came from one sample sequenced in a study of identical twins. Each CDR3 protein gets one entry after TCRdb re-called the 5' RACE reads with MiXCR. The table has over 500,000 distinct CDR3 sequences, around 20% seen once. In addition, the sample was reused for a study of T cells expressing NK-cell markers.

Material: CD4+ T cells sorted from blood. These receptors all stem from a woman under 30 in good health.

This chain connects TRBV27 to TRBJ1-2; D is unresolved. The CDR3 spans 13 residues. The V end was cut by 3 bases, the J end by 6 bases, with 11 bases between. Per the germline V gene, CDR1 is MNHEY and CDR2 is SMNVEV (reference sequence). CDR3 residues: CASSFSNWNGYTF. The CDR3 DNA sequence: TGTGCCAGCAGTTTTAGTAACTGGAATGGCTACACCTTC.

This clonotype was found a few times. This chain uses TRBV12-3 or TRBV12-4 with TRBJ2-7; 8 bases agree with TRBD2. With V trimmed by 5 bases and J by 9 bases, 12 bases remained unmatched. The CDR3 has 14 amino acids. CDR3 sequence: CASSLGGAAGGQYF. DNA for the CDR3: TGTGCCAGCAGTCTCGGGGGGGCCGCGGGGGGGCAGTACTTC.

The CDR3 sequence: CASSDRGGLRGYTF. CDR3 DNA: TGTGCCAGCAGCGACAGGGGGGGCCTGAGGGGCTACACCTTC. V is TRBV21-1 and J is TRBJ1-2; no DNA check was done on the table's D call, TRBD1. TRBV21-1 is assigned pseudogene status. CDR3 length: 14 amino acids.

This clonotype has a handful of counts. V and J are TRBV29-1 and TRBJ2-5; 14 nucleotides agree with TRBD2. Germline loops: CDR1 SQVTM, CDR2 ANQGSEA. CDR3 size: 15 residues. J gave up 5 bases and V 6 bases, and 8 bases lay outside the gene matches. As DNA, the CDR3 is TGCAGCGTCCAGACTAGCGGGAGGGCCCGGGAGACCCAGTACTTC. Residues: CSVQTSGRARETQYF.

The chain uses TRBV5-1 and TRBJ2-7; 8 bases map to TRBD2. There are 14 residues in the CDR3. The V and J ends lost 2 bases and 2 bases, in that order; junction bases with no gene match: 3. Germline CDR1 is SGHRS and CDR2 is YFSETQ. The CDR3: CASSFKAGAYEQYF. CDR3 coding DNA: TGCGCCAGCAGCTTCAAAGCGGGGGCCTACGAGCAGTACTTC.

The chain employs TRBV6-6 and TRBJ2-7; 7 bases line up with TRBD1. The ends lost 4 bases at V and 6 bases at J; junction bases unmatched: 3. The germline V gene has CDR1 MNHNY and CDR2 SVGAGI (reference sequence). The CDR3 is 12 amino acids. This chain's CDR3 is CASSSTGIEQYF. CDR3 nucleotide sequence: TGTGCCAGCAGTTCGACAGGGATCGAGCAGTACTTC.

V gene TRBV7-9 combines with J gene TRBJ1-1; D is unclear. The germline V gene encodes CDR1 SEHNR and CDR2 FQNEAQ (reference sequence). The CDR3 spans 14 residues. The V end lost 5 bases, the J end lost 0 bases, and 10 bases lay between the germline ends. CDR3 bases: TGTGCCAGCAGCCCCGGGGAGGTGAACACTGAAGCTTTCTTT. Its translation is CASSPGEVNTEAFF.

The chain employs TRBV5-1 and TRBJ2-3, with 7 positions matching TRBD1. Germline CDR1 SGHRS, CDR2 YFSETQ. The junction had 10 bases not matched to a gene; V was cut back by 4 bases and J by 2 bases. The CDR3 is 16 amino acids. CDR3 residues: CASSDSWTGSTDTQYF. The DNA of the CDR3 is TGCGCCAGCAGCGATAGCTGGACAGGATCCACAGATACGCAGTATTTT.

The V and J genes are TRBV7-3 and TRBJ2-1; 12 bases fit TRBD1. V lost 2 bases, J lost 9 bases, and 2 bases stayed unmatched. CDR1 is SGHTA and CDR2 is FQGTGA in the germline V gene. The CDR3 contains 14 residues. The CDR3 loop reads CASSLGTGGSEQFF. CDR3 sequence (DNA): TGTGCCAGCAGCTTAGGGACAGGGGGCTCTGAGCAGTTCTTC.

The CDR3: CSARDRGRVYEQYF. The DNA for the CDR3 is TGCAGTGCTAGAGATCGGGGCAGGGTCTACGAGCAGTACTTC. V and J are TRBV20-1 and TRBJ2-7; D possibly uses TRBD1 or TRBD2 (5 bases each). The germline V gene encodes CDR1 DFQATT and CDR2 SNEGSKA (reference sequence). Between the trimmed V and J ends, which lost 0 bases and 3 bases, there was a span of 12 bases. The CDR3 covers 14 residues.

The rearrangement links TRBV12-3 or TRBV12-4 to TRBJ1-1; TRBD1 matches at 8 bases. This CDR3 spans 13 amino acids. V was pared by 7 bases and J by 6 bases, with 7 bases of the junction left unmatched. DNA of the CDR3: TGTGCCAGCACCCCGCAGGGGGCGGCTGAAGCTTTCTTT. Protein: CASTPQGAAEAFF.

This clonotype was found many times. Relative to the germline gene, one junction end is altered; a read error may explain this. The chain recombines TRBV12-3 or TRBV12-4 with TRBJ2-7; D not resolved. The CDR3 runs to 11 residues. The DNA for the CDR3 is TGCGCCAGCAGCTTGTCAGGCGAGCAGTACTTC. It encodes CASSLSGEQYF.

This clonotype was recorded a few times. The V gene is TRBV20-1, the J gene TRBJ1-2; D unclear. The V and J ends lost 0 bases and 4 bases respectively, with 12 bases between them. Germline lookup yields CDR1 DFQATT and CDR2 SNEGSKA (reference sequence). The CDR3 loop spans 14 amino acids. The CDR3 spells CSARDRGGGYGYTF. CDR3 bases: TGCAGTGCTAGAGACCGGGGTGGAGGCTATGGCTACACCTTC.

The chain carries TRBV12-3 or TRBV12-4 and TRBJ1-1; 8 positions match TRBD1. V trimming: 7 bases; J trimming: 5 bases; junction bases outside the gene matches: 9. The CDR3 is 14 amino acids. For the CDR3, the DNA is TGTGCCAGCATCATCAGGGGGCAGGTGACTGAAGCTTTCTTT. Protein product: CASIIRGQVTEAFF.

This clonotype was seen a few times. The gene calls are TRBV5-1 and TRBJ1-1, with 7 bases that match TRBD1. CDR3 length: 16 residues. The germline V gene encodes CDR1 SGHRS and CDR2 YFSETQ. The V and J ends lost 5 bases and 1 base, in that order; junction bases with no gene match: 11. CDR3 loop: CASSIGGSRRNTEAFF. For the CDR3, the DNA is TGCGCCAGCAGTATAGGGGGCTCCAGACGGAACACTGAAGCTTTCTTT.

This clonotype was seen a handful of times. This CDR3 is CASSFGGQGARPGANVLTF. CDR3 sequence (DNA): TGTGCCAGCAGTTTTGGTGGACAGGGGGCACGTCCTGGGGCCAACGTCCTGACTTTC. The V and J genes are TRBV12-3 or TRBV12-4 and TRBJ2-6, with 11 bases aligning to TRBD1. Losses at the gene ends were 3 bases for V and 2 bases for J; bases not matched to a gene: 9. The CDR3 runs to 19 residues.

Only a few counts were recorded for this clonotype. The V call is TRBV20-1, the J call TRBJ2-3; no clear D gene. The germline V gene has CDR1 DFQATT and CDR2 SNEGSKA (reference sequence). The CDR3 sequence is 11 residues long. The CDR3 DNA is TGCAGCCAAAGGAGCACAGATACGCAGTATTTT. Its protein product is CSQRSTDTQYF.

The V and J genes are TRBV18 and TRBJ1-3; 8 bases line up with TRBD1. The length of the CDR3 is 16 residues. Trimming at V came to 3 bases and at J to 5 bases, leaving 9 bases not matched to a gene. CDR1 is KGHSH, CDR2 LQKENI, per germline. The CDR3 spells CASSPNTGTGRNTIYF. For the CDR3, the DNA is TGTGCCAGCTCACCGAATACCGGGACAGGAAGAAACACCATATATTTT.